This T cell receptor (beta chain) was found in a study of T cell responses to AZD1222 COVID-19 vaccine. Study-level points and caveats: White British ancestry dominated among donors, who included more females, and clonal diversity was possibly underestimated. Regions 160-218 and 743-854 held dominance among vaccine-associated CD4 TCRs, which spanned spike. Variant regions that are unmutated are reportedly the target of nearly half of spike-specific TCRs.

Assay: immunoSEQ multiplex PCR; the TCRdb copy retains only in-frame clones and omits some. The sample holds 90,000 to 120,000 clones; approximately 90% are singletons and the top ten take about 6.6%. As regards this clone: Its specificity is unknown.

Germline CDR1 is SGDLS and CDR2 is YYNGEE. This CDR3 is 14 amino acids long. With 2 bases removed from V and 2 bases from J, the gap between germline ends came to 11 bases. The source of this sequence is an adult who received the AZD1222 COVID-19 vaccine. The rearrangement uses TRBV9 and TRBJ2-7, with D tentatively TRBD1 (6 bases). The material sequenced was peripheral blood, taken 28 days after the second AZD1222 dose. CDR3 in DNA: TGTGCCAGCAGCGTCGGACAGTTTACCTACGAGCAGTACTTC. It codes for CASSVGQFTYEQYF.